This is a list of T cell receptor beta chains from one sample in a study of blood T cell repertoires in COVID-19. Clones were read by immunoSEQ multiplex PCR, and TCRdb kept only the in-frame ones, dropping some. This sample has fewer than 350,000 clones, with 70% to 90% found just once. The source material was PBMCs or T cells enriched from blood (not recorded which). The source is a woman in her thirties or forties with acute COVID-19. The CDR3 runs from the conserved cysteine through the conserved F or W. Fields, in order: V gene, clone size, J gene, D gene, CDR3 protein, CDR3 DNA. The D gene is left open where the match is weak. Only some rows state a clone size, as once, few, many or a class for expanded clones.

>TRBV15|.|TRBJ2-5|.
CATSREGTLQETQYF
TGTGCCACCAGCAGAGAAGGGACACTACAAGAGACCCAGTACTTC
>TRBV27|once|TRBJ1-5|.
CASSSRDKTGSYQPQHF
TGTGCCAGCAGTTCACGGGATAAAACAGGGTCGTACCAGCCCCAGCATTTT
>TRBV12-3/TRBV12-4|.|TRBJ1-2|.
CASSGFGQGSGAF
.
>TRBV7-9|many|TRBJ1-1|.
CASSLERAGEAFF
TGTGCCAGCAGCTTAGAACGGGCGGGGGAAGCTTTCTTT
>TRBV9|.|TRBJ2-5|TRBD2
CASSVNDGRTLGTQYF
TGTGCCAGCAGCGTAAACGACGGGAGGACTTTGGGGACCCAGTACTTC
>TRBV5-1|.|TRBJ1-2|TRBD1
CASSSLQGADYGYTF
TGCGCCAGCAGCTCCTTACAGGGGGCGGACTATGGCTACACCTTC
>TRBV28|few|TRBJ1-6|TRBD1
CASSPPSGTGANSPLHF
TGTGCCAGCAGCCCCCCATCCGGGACAGGGGCTAATTCACCCCTCCACTTT
>TRBV7-9|.|TRBJ1-2|TRBD1
CASSLGTGYGYTF
TGTGCCAGCAGCTTAGGGACAGGGTATGGCTACACCTTC
>TRBV7-9|once|TRBJ2-7|.
CASSLERYEQYF
TGTGCCAGCAGCTTAGAGCGTTACGAGCAGTACTTC
>TRBV9|.|TRBJ2-7|TRBD1
CASRVSGQKYF
TGTGCCAGCAGGGTTTCGGGACAGAAGTACTTC
>TRBV9|once|TRBJ1-2|TRBD1
CASSGGTGDYTF
TGTGCCAGCAGCGGCGGTACAGGGGATTACACCTTC
>TRBV11-2|.|TRBJ1-4|.
CASSLNWAGVEKLFF
TGTGCCAGCAGCTTAAATTGGGCCGGGGTTGAAAAACTGTTTTTT
>TRBV7-2|.|TRBJ1-2|TRBD1
CASSFDRDYGYTF
TGTGCCAGCAGCTTCGACAGGGACTATGGCTACACCTTC
>TRBV3-1/TRBV3-2|.|TRBJ1-1|.
CASSLQGTPEAFF
TGTGCCAGCAGCCTTCAGGGGACCCCTGAAGCTTTCTTT
>TRBV18|.|TRBJ1-1|.
CASSPNGRNTEAFF
TGTGCCAGCTCACCTAATGGCAGAAACACTGAAGCTTTCTTT
>TRBV4-3|.|TRBJ2-6|.
CASSPTDSNSGANVLTF
TGCGCCAGCAGCCCTACGGACAGTAACTCTGGGGCCAACGTCCTGACTTTC
>TRBV6-5|.|TRBJ2-5|TRBD1
CASITGGKETQYF
TGTGCCAGCATAACAGGGGGCAAAGAGACCCAGTACTTC
>TRBV6-5|.|TRBJ1-5|.
CASSQGYSQPQHF
TGTGCCAGCAGTCAGGGGTACAGTCAGCCCCAGCATTTT
>TRBV4-2|.|TRBJ2-1|.
CASSPGLGGHYNEQFF
TGTGCCAGCAGCCCGGGATTGGGGGGGCACTACAATGAGCAGTTCTTC
>TRBV9|.|TRBJ1-2|TRBD1
CASSSGQGANFYGYTF
TGTGCCAGCAGCTCTGGTCAGGGGGCGAATTTTTATGGCTACACCTTC
>TRBV25-1|.|TRBJ1-2|TRBD1
CASSSTGANNYGYTF
TGTGCCAGCAGCTCCACAGGGGCGAATAACTATGGCTACACCTTC
>TRBV15|.|TRBJ2-1|TRBD1
CATSKTGGRNNEQFF
TGTGCCACCAGCAAAACAGGGGGCAGGAACAATGAGCAGTTCTTC
>TRBV4-3|.|TRBJ2-1|TRBD2
CASSQGLAGFNNEQFF
TGCGCCAGCAGTCAGGGACTAGCGGGGTTCAACAATGAGCAGTTCTTC
>TRBV29-1|once|TRBJ2-7|TRBD1
CSVGQGLMGKQYF
TGCAGCGTTGGACAGGGTCTGATGGGCAAGCAGTACTTC
>TRBV7-2|.|TRBJ2-1|TRBD2
CASRPLRRAGTSANNEQFF
TGTGCCAGCAGACCCCTCAGACGAGCCGGGACTAGCGCCAACAATGAGCAGTTCTTC
>TRBV7-9|.|TRBJ2-2|.
CASSPFPEGTTGELFF
TGTGCCAGCAGCCCCTTCCCTGAGGGAACGACCGGGGAGCTGTTTTTT
>TRBV10-3|once|TRBJ2-2|.
CAISENNRANTGELFF
TGTGCCATCAGCGAAAATAACAGGGCGAACACCGGGGAGCTGTTTTTT
>TRBV2|.|TRBJ1-4|TRBD1
CASSTDRDRVNEKLFF
TGTGCCAGCAGTACCGACCGGGACAGGGTTAATGAAAAACTGTTTTTT
>TRBV9|.|TRBJ2-3|TRBD2
CASSSHPGAGGGEDTQYF
TGTGCCAGCAGCTCCCACCCCGGAGCGGGAGGGGGGGAGGATACGCAGTATTTT
>TRBV27|.|TRBJ1-6|TRBD1
CASSSGTGTGARSPLHF
TGTGCCAGCAGTTCAGGAACCGGGACAGGGGCACGTTCACCCCTCCACTTT
>TRBV6-5|.|TRBJ1-5|.
CASSQKHSNQPQHF
TGTGCCAGCAGCCAGAAACATAGCAATCAGCCCCAGCATTTT